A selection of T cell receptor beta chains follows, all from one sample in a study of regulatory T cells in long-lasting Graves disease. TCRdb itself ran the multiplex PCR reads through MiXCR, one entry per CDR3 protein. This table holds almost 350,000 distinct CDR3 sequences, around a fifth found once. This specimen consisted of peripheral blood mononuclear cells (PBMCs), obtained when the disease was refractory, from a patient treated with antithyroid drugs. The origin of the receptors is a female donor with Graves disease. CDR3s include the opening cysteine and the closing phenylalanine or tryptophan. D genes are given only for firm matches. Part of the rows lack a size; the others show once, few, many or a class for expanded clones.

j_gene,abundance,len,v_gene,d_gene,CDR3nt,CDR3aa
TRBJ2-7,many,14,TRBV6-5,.,TGTGCCAGCAGTTCACGGGGCGGAAACTACGAGCAGTACTTC,CASSSRGGNYEQYF
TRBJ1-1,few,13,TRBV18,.,TGTGCCAGCTCGGACAGCGTCTCACTGAGGGCTTTCTTT,CASSDSVSLRAFF
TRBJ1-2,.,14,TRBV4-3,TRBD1,TGCGCCAGCAACCCGGGACAGACTAACTATGGCTACACCTTC,CASNPGQTNYGYTF
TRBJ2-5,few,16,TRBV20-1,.,TGCAGTGCTAGAAGTCCGGAGGGGGGGTGGAAAGAGACCCAGTACTTC,CSARSPEGGWKETQYF
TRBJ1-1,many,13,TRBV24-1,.,TGTGCCACCAGGGGGGCCATGAACACTGAAGCTTTCTTT,CATRGAMNTEAFF
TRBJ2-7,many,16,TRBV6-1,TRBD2,TGTGCCAGCAGTCCCGGACTAGCGGGAGTCTCCTACGAGCAGTACTTC,CASSPGLAGVSYEQYF
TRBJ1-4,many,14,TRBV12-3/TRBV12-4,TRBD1,TGTGCCAGCAGCAAGGGACAGAACAATGAAAAACTGTTTTTT,CASSKGQNNEKLFF
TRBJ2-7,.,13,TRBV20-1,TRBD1,TGCAGTGCTAGTGGGACAGGACCCTACGAGCAGTACTTC,CSASGTGPYEQYF
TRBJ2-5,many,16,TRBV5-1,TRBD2,TGCGCCAGCTACTCATTAAGCGGGAGAGGGCAAGAGACCCAGTACTTC,CASYSLSGRGQETQYF
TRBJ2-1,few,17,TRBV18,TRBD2,TGTGCCAGCTCACTTGGACTAGCGGTTTCCCTGGAGAATGAGCAGTTCTTC,CASSLGLAVSLENEQFF
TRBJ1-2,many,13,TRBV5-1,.,TGCGCCAGCAGCTTCACGGCTAACTATGGCTACACCTTC,CASSFTANYGYTF
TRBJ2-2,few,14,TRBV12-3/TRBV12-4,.,TGTGCCAGCCGTTCGGGAGAGAGCACCGGGGAGCTGTTTTTT,CASRSGESTGELFF
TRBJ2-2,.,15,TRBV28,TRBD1,TGTGCCAGCAGAAGGACAGGCAGGAGGACCGGGGAGCTGTTTTTT,CASRRTGRRTGELFF
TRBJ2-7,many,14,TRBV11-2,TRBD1,TGTGCCAGCAGCTCCCGGACAGGTCCCTACGAGCAGTACTTC,CASSSRTGPYEQYF
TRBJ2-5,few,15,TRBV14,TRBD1,TGTGCCAGCAGCCAAGATAACAGGGGGTGGTGGACCCAGTACTTC,CASSQDNRGWWTQYF
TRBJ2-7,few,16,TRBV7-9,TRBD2,TGTGCCAGCAGCACGGGACTAGCGGGGGACACCTACGAGCAGTACTTC,CASSTGLAGDTYEQYF
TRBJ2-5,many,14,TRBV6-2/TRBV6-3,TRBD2,TGTGCCAGCAGTAAACTGGGGGGGGAAGAGACCCAGTACTTC,CASSKLGGEETQYF
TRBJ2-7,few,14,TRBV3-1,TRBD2,TGTGCCAGCAGCCAAATAGCGGGAGGGCCCCAGCAGTACTTC,CASSQIAGGPQQYF
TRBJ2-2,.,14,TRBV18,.,TGTGCCAGCTCACCAATAGAGGGCCCTGGGGAGCTGTTTTTT,CASSPIEGPGELFF
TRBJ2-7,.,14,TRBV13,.,TGTGCCAGCAGCTTAAGACAGAGAATCTACGAGCAGTACTTC,CASSLRQRIYEQYF
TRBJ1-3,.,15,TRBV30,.,TGTGCCTGGGGAGCCGGGAAGACCTCTGGAAACACCATATATTTT,CAWGAGKTSGNTIYF
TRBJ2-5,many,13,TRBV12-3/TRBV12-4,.,TGTGCCAGCTCCGACGGGTACCAAGAGACCCAGTACTTC,CASSDGYQETQYF
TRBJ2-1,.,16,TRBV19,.,TGTGCCAGTAGTATAGTGAGCGGAGGGGGCTACAATGAGCAGTTCTTC,CASSIVSGGGYNEQFF
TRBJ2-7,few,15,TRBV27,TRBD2,TGTGCCAGCAGCCAATCCAGTAGCGGGTCCTACGAGCAGTACTTC,CASSQSSSGSYEQYF
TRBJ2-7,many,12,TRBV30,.,TGTGCCTGGACGAGGGTAAGCTACGAGCAGTACTTC,CAWTRVSYEQYF
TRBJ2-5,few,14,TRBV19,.,TGTGCCAGTAGTATAGTCCCCTTTACAGAGACCCAGTACTTC,CASSIVPFTETQYF
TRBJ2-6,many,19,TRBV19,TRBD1,TGTGCCAGTAGTATACAACCGGGACAGGGGTCCAGTGGGGCCAACGTCCTGACTTTC,CASSIQPGQGSSGANVLTF
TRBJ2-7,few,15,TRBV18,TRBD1,TGTGCCAGCTCAAGACGTCAAGGGGGCCCCGGCGAGCAGTACTTC,CASSRRQGGPGEQYF
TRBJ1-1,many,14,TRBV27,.,TGTGCCAGCAGAACGACGGGGACGAACACTGAAGCTTTCTTT,CASRTTGTNTEAFF
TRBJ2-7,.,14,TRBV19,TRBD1,TGTGCCAGTAGTTTAAACAGGGGGGAAGGGGAGCAGTACTTC,CASSLNRGEGEQYF
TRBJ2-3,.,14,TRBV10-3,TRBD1,TGTGCCATCAGTACAGGGGAACTCACAGATACGCAGTATTTT,CAISTGELTDTQYF